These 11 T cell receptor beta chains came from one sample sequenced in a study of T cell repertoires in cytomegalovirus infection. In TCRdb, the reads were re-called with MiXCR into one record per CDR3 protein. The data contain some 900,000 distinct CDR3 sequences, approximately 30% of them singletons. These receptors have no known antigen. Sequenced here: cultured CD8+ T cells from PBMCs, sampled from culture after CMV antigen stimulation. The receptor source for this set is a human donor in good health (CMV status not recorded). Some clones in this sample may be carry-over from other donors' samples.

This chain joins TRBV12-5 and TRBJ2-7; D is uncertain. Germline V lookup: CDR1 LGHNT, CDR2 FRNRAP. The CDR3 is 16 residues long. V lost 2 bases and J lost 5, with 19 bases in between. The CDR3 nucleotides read TGTGCTAGTGGTTTGTTCCCGACGGCCACCGGAGACGAGCAGTACTTC. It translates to CASGLFPTATGDEQYF.

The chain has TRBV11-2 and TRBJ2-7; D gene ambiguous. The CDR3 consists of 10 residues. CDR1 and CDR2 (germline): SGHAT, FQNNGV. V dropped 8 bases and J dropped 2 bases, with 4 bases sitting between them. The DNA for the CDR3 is TGTGCCAGCGGTACCTACGAGCAGTACGTC. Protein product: CASGTYEQYV.

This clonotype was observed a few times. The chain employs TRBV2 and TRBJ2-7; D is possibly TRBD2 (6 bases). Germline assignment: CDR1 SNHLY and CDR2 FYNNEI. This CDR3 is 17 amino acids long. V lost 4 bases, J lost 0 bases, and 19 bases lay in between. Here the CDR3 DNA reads TGTGCCAGCAGTGTTTCGACGGACTACCTGAGCTCCTACGAGCAGTACGTC. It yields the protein CASSVSTDYLSSYEQYV.

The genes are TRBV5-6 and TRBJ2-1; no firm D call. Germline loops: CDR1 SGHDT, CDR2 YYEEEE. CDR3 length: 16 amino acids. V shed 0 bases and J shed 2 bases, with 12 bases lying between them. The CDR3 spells CASSLAGLGPYNEQFF. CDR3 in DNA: TGTGCCAGCAGCTTGGCAGGTTTGGGCCCCTACAATGAGCAGTTCTTC.

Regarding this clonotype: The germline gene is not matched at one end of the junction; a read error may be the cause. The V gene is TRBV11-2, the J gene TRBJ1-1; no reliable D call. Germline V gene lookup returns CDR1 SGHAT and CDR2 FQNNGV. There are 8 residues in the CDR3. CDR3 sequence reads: CASSPRRF. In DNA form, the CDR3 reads TGTGCCAGCAGCCCGCGGCGATTT.

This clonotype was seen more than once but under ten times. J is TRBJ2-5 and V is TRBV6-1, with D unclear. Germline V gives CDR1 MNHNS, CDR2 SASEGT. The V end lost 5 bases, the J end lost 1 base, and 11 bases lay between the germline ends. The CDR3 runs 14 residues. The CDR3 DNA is TGTGCCAGCAGTCCACGTTTGGCCCAAGAGACCCAGTACTTC. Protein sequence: CASSPRLAQETQYF.

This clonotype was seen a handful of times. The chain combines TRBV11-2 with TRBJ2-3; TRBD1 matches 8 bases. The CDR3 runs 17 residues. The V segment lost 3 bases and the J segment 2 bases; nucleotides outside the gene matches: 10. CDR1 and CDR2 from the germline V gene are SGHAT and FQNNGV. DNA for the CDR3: TGTGCCAGCAGCTTCAACCCGTCGACAGGGGACACAGATACGCAGTATTTT. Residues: CASSFNPSTGDTDTQYF. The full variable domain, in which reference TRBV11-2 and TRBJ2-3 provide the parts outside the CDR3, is EAGVAQSPRYKIIEKRQSVAFWCNPISGHATLYWYQQILGQGPKLLIQFQNNGVVDDSQLPKDRFSAERLKGVDSTLKIQPAKLEDSAVYLCASSFNPSTGDTDTQYFGPGTRLTVL.

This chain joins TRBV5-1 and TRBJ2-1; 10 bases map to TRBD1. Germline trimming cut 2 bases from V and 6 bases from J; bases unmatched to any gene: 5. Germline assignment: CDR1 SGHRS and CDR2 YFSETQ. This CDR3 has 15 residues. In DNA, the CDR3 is TGCGCCAGCAGCTTAGGGGACAGGGGAATCAATGAGCAGTTCTTC. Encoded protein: CASSLGDRGINEQFF.

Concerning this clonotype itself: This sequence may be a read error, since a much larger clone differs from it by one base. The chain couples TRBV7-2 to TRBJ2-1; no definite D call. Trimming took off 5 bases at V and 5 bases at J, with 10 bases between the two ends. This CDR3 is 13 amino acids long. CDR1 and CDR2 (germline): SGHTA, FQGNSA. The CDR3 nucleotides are TGTGCCAGCAGCCAGACGGAGCACAATGAGCAGTTCTTC. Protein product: CASSQTEHNEQFF.

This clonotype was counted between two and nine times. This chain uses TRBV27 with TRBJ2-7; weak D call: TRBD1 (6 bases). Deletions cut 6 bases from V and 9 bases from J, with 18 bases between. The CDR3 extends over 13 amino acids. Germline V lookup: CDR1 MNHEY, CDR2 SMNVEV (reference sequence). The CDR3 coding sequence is TGTGCCAGCAGGCAGGGGCCCAGTCTAGGGCAGTACTTC. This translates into CASRQGPSLGQYF.

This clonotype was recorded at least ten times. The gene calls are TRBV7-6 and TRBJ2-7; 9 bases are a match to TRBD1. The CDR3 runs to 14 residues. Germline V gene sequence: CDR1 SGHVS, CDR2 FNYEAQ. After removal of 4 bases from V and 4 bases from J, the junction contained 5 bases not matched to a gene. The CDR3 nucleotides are TGTGCCAGCAGCTCCCGACAGGGGGGTTACGAGCAGTACTTC. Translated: CASSSRQGGYEQYF. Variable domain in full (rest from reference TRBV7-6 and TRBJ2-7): GAGVSQSPRYKVTKRGQDVALRCDPISGHVSLYWYRQALGQGPEFLTYFNYEAQQDKSGLPNDRFSAERPEGSISTLTIQRTEQRDSAMYRCASSSRQGGYEQYFGPGTRLTVT.